The present TCR beta chain was sequenced within a study of somatic mutations in cytotoxic T cells in rheumatoid arthritis. Data came from immunoSEQ multiplex PCR; TCRdb stores just in-frame clones and leaves some out. Of roughly 4,200 clones in the sample, about 88% were seen once. Germline lookup yields CDR1 MDHEN and CDR2 SYDVKM. The ends were cut back, 3 bases at V and 2 bases at J, with 27 bases in the middle. This CDR3 is built from 20 residues. Once isolated by positive magnetic bead selection, the CD4+ and CD8+ cells had their purity checked by flow cytometry. The chain recombines TRBV28 with TRBJ2-3; a possible D gene is TRBD1 (6 bases). The sequence was obtained from a woman in her seventies with rheumatoid arthritis. What was sequenced was CD8+ T cells sorted from blood. The DNA for the CDR3 is TGTGCCAGCAGTTTGAGAGGCACCTCACGTAGACAGGAAGCCACAGATACGCAGTATTTT. Protein product: CASSLRGTSRRQEATDTQYF. The complete variable domain, with remaining parts taken from reference TRBV28 and TRBJ2-3, reads DVKVTQSSRYLVKRTGEKVFLECVQDMDHENMFWYRQDPGLGLRLIYFSYDVKMKEKGDIPEGYSVSREKKERFSLILESASTNQTSMYLCASSLRGTSRRQEATDTQYFGPGTRLTVL.